This TCR beta chain was retrieved from a study of cytomegalovirus exposure and HLA in healthy donors. The CDR3 totals 15 residues. The germline V gene has CDR1 LNHDA and CDR2 SQIVND (reference sequence). In the PCR, 60 Vbeta and 13 Jbeta primers were used. Method: immunoSEQ multiplex PCR; TCRdb's copy keeps in-frame clones and lacks some. The sample shows 110,000 to 150,000 clones, around 75% of them seen only once. The material sequenced was PBMCs. The clonotype was recovered from a woman aged 25 to 39 in good health and CMV-seronegative. V and J are TRBV19 and TRBJ2-5; D possibly corresponds to TRBD2 (5 bases). The last part of the DNA fits TRBJ2-7 better; the J call may be wrong. CDR3 protein: CASSIGSRGGLEQYF. The CDR3 coding sequence is TGTGCCAGTAGTATAGGATCTAGAGGAGGCCTCGAGCAGTACTTC.